The TCR beta chain described here comes from a study of T-cell memory formation after mild COVID-19 (dated by TCRdb to the early 2020s). Regarding the study in general: TCR sequence clusters from the two donors were found to be largely donor specific. The cohort comprised two young, previously healthy adult volunteers, one female and one male. In two donors, T-cell clones that expanded and contracted after mild COVID-19 were followed by sequencing TCRalpha and TCRbeta repertoires longitudinally.

PBMCs were isolated by Ficoll-Paque density gradient centrifugation. This clonotype showed up just a few times. Its antigen is not yet known. No base quality information exists; no much larger clone differs at one position. The full study reports these points: Some responding clones were detected in pre-infection memory, which suggested that pre-existing cross-reactive memory T cells had joined the SARS-CoV-2 response. Contracting CD4+ clones were located mainly in the CM and EM memory subsets, whereas CD8+ clones were found to be enriched in EMRA. The study included only a couple of mild cases, and larger cohorts that include severe cases with pre-infection samples were judged to be necessary. Whether the second-wave clones peaking on day 37 were SARS-CoV-2 specific was not confirmed. Clones that contracted from day 15 to 85 showed balanced CD4/CD8 phenotypes, whereas a second wave of clones that expanded from day 15 to 37 leaned towards CD4+.

This sample was sequenced with an Illumina NovaSeq 6000. TCRalpha and TCRbeta cDNA libraries were built by 5'RACE with constant-segment primers, adding sample barcodes and unique molecular identifiers. Trizol reagent was used to extract RNA from every sample. The libraries were amplified in two PCR steps, and the second step added a second sample barcode and Illumina TruSeq adapters. Libraries were sequenced on an Illumina NovaSeq with 2 x 150 bp paired-end reads. The original methods were these. The reads were demultiplexed and collapsed into UMI-guided consensus sequences using migec v1.2.7. Using mixcr v2.1.11, UMI consensuses were aligned to TRA and TRB V and J templates and then assembled into clonotypes. Clonotypes were classified as expanded or contracted when called significant by both edgeR and NoisET, with noise models trained on biological replicates. For edgeR calls, a false discovery rate-adjusted p below 0.01 and a log2 fold-change threshold of 1 were applied. As an exploratory analysis of dynamics, PCA with hierarchical clustering was applied to max-normalized trajectories of the 1000 most abundant clonotypes. The CD4 or CD8 phenotype of responding clones was assigned using the separately sequenced CD4+ and CD8+ repertoires. TCRdb cleaned the public reads at Q25 with fastp, built clones with MiXCR and kept in-frame beta chains. Under each unique CDR3 protein, matching rows form one entry showing the most common genes and DNA. In this record, the V and J calls reflect TCRdb's handling and not the investigators' own analysis. The sample data list more than 250,000 distinct CDR3 sequences, and about 20% of these were observed just once. The ten largest clones capture around 23% of the sample.

V is cut back by 6 bases and J by 4 bases, with 8 bases in the junction unmatched. The CDR3 numbers 15 residues from cysteine through phenylalanine. Of the read, only the CDR3 DNA is kept; its 45 bases are in frame from base 1. The receptor was isolated from a man aged 18 to 29 who had mild COVID-19 (a few samples of this study predate the infection). The sample titles of this study are shuffled in the database, so cell type and time point are left out; the donor was told from shared clones. The sample comprised PBMCs or a T cell subset sorted from them (not recorded which). The V gene is TRBV12-3 or TRBV12-4 and the J gene is TRBJ2-1, and TRBD1 matches 8 of the central bases. The CDR3 protein: CASSHRDRLYNEQFF. The DNA sequence is TGTGCCAGCAGCCATCGGGACAGGCTATACAATGAGCAGTTCTTC.